This TCR beta chain stems from a study of radiotherapy plus CTLA-4 blockade in lung cancer. The protocol was immunoSEQ multiplex PCR, while the TCRdb copy is restricted to in-frame clones and leaves out a portion. The sample carries about 41,000 clones, 70% to 80% recorded once. The V gene's germline CDR1 is MNHNS and CDR2 SASEGT. The V end was cut by 7 bases, the J end by 1 base, with 14 bases between. There are 14 residues in the CDR3. The V and J genes are TRBV6-1 and TRBJ2-7, with no clear D. The TCR comes from a human donor with non-small cell lung cancer who had stable disease on radiotherapy plus ipilimumab. The specimen was peripheral blood, collected from a patient treated with radiotherapy plus ipilimumab. The CDR3 spells CASIRHGSSYEQYF. Written as DNA, the CDR3 is TGTGCCAGCATCAGGCACGGCAGTTCCTACGAGCAGTACTTC.